One and the same sample provided the 12 T cell receptor beta chains below, sequenced in a study of T cells in Graves' hyperthyroidism and ophthalmopathy (dated by TCRdb to the late 2010s). Libraries were built with multiplex PCR. TCRdb shows the sequencer as Illumina HiSeq 2000. The TCR beta CDR3 regions were amplified from RNA transcripts. For the first round of RT-PCR on the TCR CDR3, the HTBI primer set was used together with the Qiagen OneStep RT-PCR kit. TCRdb ran its own pipeline on the public reads, namely fastp trimming at Q25 and MiXCR clone calling, and kept in-frame beta chains. CDR3 protein sequences are deduplicated, and each keeps its most common genes and DNA. Recorded for this sample are around 350,000 distinct CDR3 sequences; about a sixth of them occurred a single time. Clones ranked in the top ten supply 25% to 35% of the sample. Sequenced: blood. The receptors here all came from a woman aged 18-29 years with Graves' hyperthyroidism that later progressed to Graves' ophthalmopathy.

This clonotype was seen repeatedly, ten times or more. CDR3 amino acids: CASSQVMNTEAFF. CDR3 DNA: TGTGCCAGCAGCCAAGTTATGAACACTGAAGCTTTCTTT. The chain recombines TRBV14 with TRBJ1-1; no definite D call. The V end lost 1 base, the J end lost 0 bases, and 3 bases lay between the germline ends. CDR1 and CDR2 from the germline V gene are SGHDN and FVKESK. The CDR3 is 13 residues long.

J is TRBJ2-5 and V is TRBV20-1, with a possible D match to TRBD2 (6 bases). Looked up from germline, CDR1 is DFQATT and CDR2 is SNEGSKA (reference sequence). The CDR3 extends over 17 amino acids. The germline V and J ends were trimmed by 5 bases and 3 bases, with 25 bases remaining between them. The CDR3 here is CSAPYAGYTHLEETQYF. DNA of the CDR3: TGCAGTGCTCCATATGCGGGGTATACACACCTTGAAGAGACCCAGTACTTC.

Many counts were recorded for this clonotype. J is TRBJ2-3 and V is TRBV7-6; D gene ambiguous. V lost 5 bases and J lost 2, with 8 bases in between. CDR1 is SGHVS and CDR2 is FNYEAQ in the germline V gene. The CDR3 runs to 13 residues. The CDR3 DNA sequence: TGTGCCAGCAGCCCAATAAACACAGATACGCAGTATTTT. Translated, it gives CASSPINTDTQYF.

The V and J genes are TRBV7-2 and TRBJ1-3; D gene ambiguous. Germline CDR1 is SGHTA and CDR2 is FQGNSA. With 5 bases removed from V and 0 bases from J, the gap between germline ends came to 2 bases. CDR3 size: 12 residues. The CDR3 spells CASSLSGNTIYF. The DNA of the CDR3 is TGTGCCAGCAGCCTCTCTGGAAACACCATATATTTT.

Ten or more counts support this clonotype. The chain is built from TRBV2 and TRBJ2-2, with a weak D call TRBD1 (7 bases). Germline CDR1 reads SNHLY; CDR2 reads FYNNEI. The length of the CDR3 is 16 residues. V was clipped by 7 bases and J by 5 bases, with 20 bases between them. The CDR3 coding sequence is TGTGCCAGCATCCTTAGGGGGCGCGGGACGACCGGGGAGCTGTTTTTT. It encodes CASILRGRGTTGELFF.

The chain combines TRBV6-1 with TRBJ2-4; 9 bases agree with TRBD2. This CDR3 is built from 17 residues. The V and J ends lost 3 bases and 0 bases, in that order; junction bases with no gene match: 6. Germline V CDR1 and CDR2: MNHNS, SASEGT. CDR3: CASSDLAGLLAKNIQYF. CDR3 nucleotide sequence: TGTGCCAGCAGTGATCTAGCGGGACTTCTAGCCAAAAACATTCAGTACTTC.

This clonotype has a count of ten or more. The chain links TRBV7-9 to TRBJ2-5; D remains unclear. Germline CDR1 and CDR2: SEHNR and FQNEAQ (reference sequence). Trimming cost V 1 base and J 5 bases, with 11 bases left between them. CDR3 size: 14 residues. The chain's CDR3 is CASSLDYREETQYF. The CDR3 DNA reads TGTGCCAGCAGCTTAGACTACCGTGAGGAGACCCAGTACTTC.

This clonotype was recorded at least ten times. V and J are TRBV11-3 and TRBJ2-1; TRBD2 matches 9 bases. CDR3 length: 19 amino acids. The germline V gene has CDR1 SGHNT and CDR2 YENEEA. The trim removed 3 bases at V and 0 bases at J, leaving 12 bases unmatched. CDR3 amino acids: CASSFVGTSGSSSYNEQFF. DNA of the CDR3: TGTGCCAGCAGCTTTGTTGGAACTAGCGGGTCCAGCTCCTACAATGAGCAGTTCTTC.

Many counts were recorded for this clonotype. The gene calls are TRBV20-1 and TRBJ2-1; D call uncertain. Trimming removed 1 base at V and 4 bases at J, with 5 bases between. The CDR3 runs to 12 residues. Germline-derived CDR1 and CDR2 are DFQATT and SNEGSKA (reference sequence). The CDR3 nucleotides are TGCAGTGCTAGAGGACTTTACAATGAGCAGTTCTTC. The encoded protein is CSARGLYNEQFF.

This clonotype has more than one count but fewer than ten. CDR3 residues: CASSLRQGLGEKLFF. The CDR3 nucleotides read TGCGCCAGCAGCCTGCGACAGGGATTGGGCGAAAAACTGTTTTTT. The chain employs TRBV4-3 and TRBJ1-4; 7 bases line up with TRBD1. The V gene's germline CDR1 is LGHNA and CDR2 YSLEER. The length of the CDR3 is 15 residues. V gave up 4 bases and J gave up 8 bases; unmatched junction bases: 10.

In this sample, this clonotype turned up many times. V and J are TRBV7-9 and TRBJ2-1; 8 bases fit TRBD2. The CDR3 spans 17 residues. The junction had 9 bases not matched to a gene; V was cut back by 1 base and J by 4 bases. The germline CDR1 and CDR2 sequences are SEHNR and FQNEAQ (reference sequence). CDR3 region: CASSLDQVERGYNEQFF. The DNA for the CDR3 is TGTGCCAGCAGCTTAGACCAAGTCGAGCGGGGGTACAATGAGCAGTTCTTC.

This clonotype was counted only a few times. This chain joins TRBV19 and TRBJ2-7, with D possibly TRBD2 on 5 matching bases. Germline CDR1 and CDR2: LNHDA and SQIVND (reference sequence). The length of the CDR3 is 12 residues. The V gene lost 10 bases and the J gene lost 8 bases, with 18 bases spanning the gap. CDR3 bases: TGTGCCACCAAGCTCGACACCGGGAAGCAGTACTTC. It specifies CATKLDTGKQYF.